These 24 T cell receptor beta chains were all obtained from the same sample, sequenced in a study of T-cell reconstitution after alpha-beta-depleted transplantation in children. Molecular barcoding with unique molecular identifiers was used for the TCRbeta library. TCRdb reprocessed the PCR reads via MiXCR and lists one record per CDR3 protein. Of about 540,000 distinct CDR3 sequences listed, approximately 20% are singletons. The sequences come from PBMCs from the stem cell graft donor, collected from the stem cell graft. The source of these receptors is a human donor who donated a stem cell graft to a child with acute lymphoblastic leukemia.

This clonotype was observed a handful of times. The gene calls are TRBV11-2 and TRBJ2-6; 7 bases line up with TRBD1. Trimming at V came to 2 bases and at J to 4 bases, leaving 11 bases not matched to a gene. The CDR3 runs to 18 residues. Looked up from germline, CDR1 is SGHAT and CDR2 is FQNNGV. CDR3 DNA sequence: TGTGCCAGCAGCTTATGGGCAGGGGGAATCGCCGGGGCCAACGTCCTGACTTTC. Protein: CASSLWAGGIAGANVLTF.

V and J are TRBV20-1 and TRBJ2-1; TRBD2 aligns across 10 bases. The germline gives CDR1 DFQATT, CDR2 SNEGSKA (reference sequence). The CDR3 is 14 residues long. With V trimmed by 6 bases and J by 7 bases, 9 bases remained unmatched. The CDR3 protein is CSAQLAGIRNEQFF. CDR3 in DNA: TGCAGTGCACAACTAGCGGGGATTAGAAATGAGCAGTTCTTC.

This clonotype was detected a few times. The chain uses TRBV20-1 and TRBJ1-1, with D perhaps TRBD1 (6 bases). V shed 5 bases and J shed 0 bases, with 10 bases lying between them. Germline CDR1 is DFQATT and CDR2 is SNEGSKA (reference sequence). The CDR3 totals 13 residues. The CDR3 sequence: CSARDTLNTEAFF. CDR3 nucleotide sequence: TGCAGTGCTCGGGACACCCTGAACACTGAAGCTTTCTTT.

The table lists this clonotype with a few counts. This chain connects TRBV4-1 to TRBJ2-7; D gene uncertain. The CDR3 is 16 residues long. Germline CDR1 MGHRA, CDR2 YSYEKL. Trimming removed 1 base at V and 0 bases at J, with 13 bases between. CDR3 in DNA: TGCGCCAGCAGCCAAGCTTTCCCCGAGGTCTCCTACGAGCAGTACTTC. Protein: CASSQAFPEVSYEQYF.

The V gene is TRBV5-1, the J gene TRBJ2-1, with 7 bases matching TRBD2. The germline CDR1 and CDR2 sequences are SGHRS and YFSETQ. The CDR3 runs to 17 residues. J was trimmed by 7 bases and V by 2 bases; bases with no gene match: 15. CDR3 sequence (DNA): TGCGCCAGCAGCTTCTTCAGCGGGATCCAATCTGGTAATGAGCAGTTCTTC. This encodes CASSFFSGIQSGNEQFF.

This clonotype was counted between two and nine times. Written as DNA, the CDR3 is TGTGCCAGCAGCACGCCGGGACCGGTAAACTATGGCTACACCTTC. It is translated as CASSTPGPVNYGYTF. V is TRBV5-6 and J is TRBJ1-2, with D perhaps matching TRBD1 (5 bases). Germline CDR1 reads SGHDT; CDR2 reads YYEEEE. This CDR3 is 15 amino acids long. V gave up 4 bases and J gave up 2 bases, with 15 bases separating them.

This clonotype occurred a few times. This chain connects TRBV24-1 to TRBJ2-1; tentatively, D is TRBD2 (6 bases). CDR1 is KGHDR, CDR2 SFDVKD, per germline. The CDR3 runs to 13 residues. Trimming removed 8 bases from V and 2 bases from J, with 9 bases in between. The DNA of the CDR3 is TGTGCCACCAAGGGCGGGACCTACAATGAGCAGTTCTTC. It yields the protein CATKGGTYNEQFF.

V usage is TRBV20-1 and J usage is TRBJ1-3; D is undetermined. Looked up from germline, CDR1 is DFQATT and CDR2 is SNEGSKA (reference sequence). The CDR3 covers 15 residues. V shed 4 bases and J shed 0 bases, with 13 bases lying between them. The CDR3 is CSAKKWQSSGNTIYF. The CDR3, as DNA: TGCAGTGCTAAGAAGTGGCAGAGCTCTGGAAACACCATATATTTT.

This chain uses TRBV12-3 or TRBV12-4 with TRBJ2-3; TRBD2 matches 7 bases. This CDR3 spans 14 amino acids. Trimming cost V 4 bases and J 6 bases; bases outside gene matches: 7. DNA for the CDR3: TGTGCCAGCAGTTCAAGCGGGAATGTGGATACGCAGTATTTT. Its protein product is CASSSSGNVDTQYF.

The chain uses TRBV5-1 and TRBJ2-3; D is unclear. Germline values: CDR1 SGHRS, CDR2 YFSETQ. The V gene lost 0 bases and the J gene lost 5 bases, with 7 bases spanning the gap. The CDR3 spans 13 residues. The CDR3 sequence: CASSLEFGDTQYF. The CDR3 nucleotides are TGCGCCAGCAGCTTGGAGTTCGGAGATACGCAGTATTTT.

V gene TRBV20-1 combines with J gene TRBJ2-7; 7 bases match TRBD2. J gave up 4 bases and V 6 bases, and 18 bases lay outside the gene matches. The CDR3 spans 16 residues. The germline V gene encodes CDR1 DFQATT and CDR2 SNEGSKA (reference sequence). This CDR3 reads CSAYTGTTPQRYEQYF. In DNA form, the CDR3 reads TGCAGTGCGTACACCGGGACTACCCCACAGCGATACGAGCAGTACTTC.

This clonotype was seen more than once but under ten times. The chain carries TRBV18 and TRBJ2-7; TRBD1 matches 7 bases. Germline V lookup: CDR1 KGHSH, CDR2 LQKENI. The length of the CDR3 is 14 residues. With 3 bases clipped from V and 4 bases from J, the junction kept 6 bases outside the gene matches. The DNA of the CDR3 is TGTGCCAGCTCACCTGACAGGGAGCGGTACGAGCAGTACTTC. Translating it yields CASSPDRERYEQYF.

This clonotype was seen only a few times. The CDR3 sequence: CSARGGESQPQHF. The CDR3 region has the DNA TGCAGTGCTAGAGGAGGGGAAAGTCAGCCCCAGCATTTT. The chain links TRBV20-1 to TRBJ1-5, with D maybe TRBD1 (5 bases). Looked up from germline, CDR1 is DFQATT and CDR2 is SNEGSKA (reference sequence). V was trimmed by 1 base and J by 6 bases, leaving 10 bases between them. The CDR3 totals 13 residues.

J is TRBJ1-1 and V is TRBV5-5; 7 bases match TRBD1. The V gene's germline CDR1 is SGHKS and CDR2 YYEKEE (reference sequence). The CDR3 loop spans 13 amino acids. V lost 2 bases and J lost 5; bases outside the gene matches: 3. This chain's CDR3 is CASSFQQGTEAFF. The CDR3 nucleotides read TGTGCCAGCAGCTTTCAACAGGGGACTGAAGCTTTCTTT.

This sequence joins TRBV7-2 and TRBJ1-2; TRBD1 is a possible D gene (5 bases). CDR3 length: 15 residues. The germline V and J ends were trimmed by 0 bases and 8 bases, with 16 bases remaining between them. From germline, CDR1 is SGHTA and CDR2 FQGNSA. The CDR3 here is CASSLAAQGGLGYTF. As DNA, the CDR3 is TGTGCCAGCAGCTTAGCTGCTCAGGGCGGGTTAGGCTACACCTTC.

The table lists this clonotype with a few counts. The gene calls are TRBV2 and TRBJ1-3, with D perhaps TRBD1 (6 bases). The V gene lost 11 bases and the J gene lost 0 bases, with 14 bases spanning the gap. Germline CDR1 SNHLY, CDR2 FYNNEI. The CDR3 spans 14 residues. The CDR3: CASDSKSSGNTIYF. CDR3 DNA sequence: TGTGCCTCGGACAGCAAAAGCTCTGGAAACACCATATATTTT.

The rearrangement links TRBV18 to TRBJ2-3, with D uncertain. The CDR3 contains 15 residues. The germline V gene encodes CDR1 KGHSH and CDR2 LQKENI. Trimming pared 6 bases from V and 2 bases from J, leaving 15 bases between. The chain's CDR3 is CASSPEYSNTDTQYF. The DNA for the CDR3 is TGTGCCAGCTCGCCTGAATACAGTAACACAGATACGCAGTATTTT.

The chain recombines TRBV29-1 with TRBJ2-2; D might be TRBD1 (6 bases). V dropped 6 bases and J dropped 6 bases, with 11 bases sitting between them. The germline gives CDR1 SQVTM, CDR2 ANQGSEA. This CDR3 spans 12 amino acids. For the CDR3, the DNA is TGCAGCGTCCCACAGGGTTCCGGGGAGCTGTTTTTT. Amino acid sequence: CSVPQGSGELFF.

This clonotype was seen repeatedly, ten times or more. V gene TRBV5-1 combines with J gene TRBJ2-3; possible D gene TRBD2, 5 bases. The germline CDR1 and CDR2 sequences are SGHRS and YFSETQ. This CDR3 contains 12 residues. Trimming cost V 4 bases and J 5 bases, with 8 bases left between them. The CDR3 DNA follows: TGCGCCAGCAGCGCCGGAGGAGATACGCAGTATTTT. Residues: CASSAGGDTQYF.

The chain uses TRBV6-1 and TRBJ2-2; 7 bases line up with TRBD2. CDR1 and CDR2 (germline): MNHNS, SASEGT. Trimming removed 6 bases from V and 3 bases from J; junction bases left unmatched: 10. The CDR3 consists of 16 residues. CDR3 sequence reads: CASRRGGRRYTGELFF. In nucleotides, the CDR3 is TGTGCCAGCAGGAGGGGCGGGAGAAGATACACCGGGGAGCTGTTTTTT.

In the case of this clonotype: One junction end does not reproduce the germline sequence, and a read error may be involved. V is TRBV19 and J is TRBJ2-1; 9 bases line up with TRBD2. Per germline, CDR1 LNHDA and CDR2 SQIVND (reference sequence). The CDR3 spans 15 residues. The CDR3 sequence: CASSISGSRINEQLF. The CDR3 bases are TGTGCCAGTAGTATTAGCGGGAGCCGAATCAATGAGCAGCTCTTC.

There are a few counts of this clonotype. The chain carries TRBV19 and TRBJ2-1, with TRBD2 identical over 8 bases. The CDR3 runs to 17 residues. Germline trimming cut 1 base from V and 1 base from J; bases unmatched to any gene: 6. The germline V gene encodes CDR1 LNHDA and CDR2 SQIVND (reference sequence). CDR3 sequence reads: CASSIAGGLGSYNEQFF. CDR3 coding DNA: TGTGCCAGTAGTATAGCGGGGGGGCTCGGGTCCTACAATGAGCAGTTCTTC.

The chain joins TRBV7-6 to TRBJ2-1, with 10 bases aligning to TRBD2. In germline, CDR1 is SGHVS, CDR2 FNYEAQ. The CDR3 consists of 14 residues. V dropped 5 bases and J dropped 9; count of bases not matched to a gene: 7. CDR3 bases: TGTGCCAGCAGCGTCGGGACTAGCGTGGTTGAGCAGTTCTTC. Translating it yields CASSVGTSVVEQFF.

This clonotype was counted between two and nine times. In DNA form, the CDR3 reads TGTGCCAGCAGTGTCGACCTACAGGGAGGCGGGGAGACCCAGTACTTC. Its translation: CASSVDLQGGGETQYF. V and J are TRBV12-3 or TRBV12-4 and TRBJ2-5, with D perhaps assigned TRBD1 or TRBD2 (6 bases each). V was clipped by 5 bases and J by 5 bases, with 21 bases between them. The CDR3 extends over 16 amino acids.